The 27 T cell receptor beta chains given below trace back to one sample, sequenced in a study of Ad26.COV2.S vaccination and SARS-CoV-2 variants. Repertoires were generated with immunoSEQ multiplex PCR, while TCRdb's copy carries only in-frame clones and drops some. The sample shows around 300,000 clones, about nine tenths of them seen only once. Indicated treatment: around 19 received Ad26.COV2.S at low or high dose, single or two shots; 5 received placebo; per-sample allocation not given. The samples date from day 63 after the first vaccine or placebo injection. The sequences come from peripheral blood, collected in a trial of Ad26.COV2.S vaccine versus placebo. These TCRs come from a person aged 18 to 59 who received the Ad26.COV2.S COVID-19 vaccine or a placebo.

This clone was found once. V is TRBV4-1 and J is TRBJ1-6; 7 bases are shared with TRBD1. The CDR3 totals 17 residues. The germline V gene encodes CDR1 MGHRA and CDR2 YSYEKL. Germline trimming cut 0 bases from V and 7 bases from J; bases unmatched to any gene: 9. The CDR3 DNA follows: TGCGCCAGCAGCCAAGACGGATGGGGGACAGCAAATTCACCCCTCCACTTT. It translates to CASSQDGWGTANSPLHF.

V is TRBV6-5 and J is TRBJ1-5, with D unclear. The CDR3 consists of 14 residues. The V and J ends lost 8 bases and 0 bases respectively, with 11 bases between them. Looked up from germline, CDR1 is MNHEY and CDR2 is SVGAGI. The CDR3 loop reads CASSPFNSNQPQHF. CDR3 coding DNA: TGTGCCAGCTCCCCCTTCAATAGCAATCAGCCCCAGCATTTT.

CDR3 DNA sequence: TGTGCCAGCTCCCCTCCAGGGGCGTTGGACACTGAAGCTTTCTTT. It translates to CASSPPGALDTEAFF. The chain uses TRBV18 and TRBJ1-1; possible D gene TRBD1, 6 bases. Germline CDR1 and CDR2: KGHSH and LQKENI. Deletions cut 6 bases from V and 3 bases from J, with 17 bases between. The CDR3 covers 15 residues.

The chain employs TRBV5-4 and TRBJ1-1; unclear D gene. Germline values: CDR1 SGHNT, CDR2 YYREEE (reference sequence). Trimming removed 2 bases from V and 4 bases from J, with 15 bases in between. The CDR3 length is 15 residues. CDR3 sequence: CASSFTGGGFTEAFF. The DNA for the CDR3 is TGTGCCAGCAGCTTTACGGGAGGCGGGTTCACTGAAGCTTTCTTT.

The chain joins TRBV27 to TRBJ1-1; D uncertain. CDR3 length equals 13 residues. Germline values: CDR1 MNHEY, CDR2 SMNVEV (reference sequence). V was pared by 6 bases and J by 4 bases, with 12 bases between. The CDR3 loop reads CASRGRWGTEAFF. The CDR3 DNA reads TGTGCCAGCAGAGGACGTTGGGGCACTGAAGCTTTCTTT.

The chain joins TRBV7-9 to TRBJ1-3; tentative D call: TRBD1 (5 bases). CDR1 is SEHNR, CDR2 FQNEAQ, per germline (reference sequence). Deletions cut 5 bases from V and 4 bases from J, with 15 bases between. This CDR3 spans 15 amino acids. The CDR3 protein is CASSPQEPPGNTIYF. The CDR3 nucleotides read TGTGCCAGCAGCCCACAGGAACCGCCAGGAAACACCATATATTTT.

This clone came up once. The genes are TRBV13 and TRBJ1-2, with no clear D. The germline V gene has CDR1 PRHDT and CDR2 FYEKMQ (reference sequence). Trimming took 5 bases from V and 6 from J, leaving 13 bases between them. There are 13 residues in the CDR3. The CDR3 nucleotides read TGTGCCAGCAGCCCCGACGGTGGGGATGGCTACACCTTC. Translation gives CASSPDGGDGYTF.

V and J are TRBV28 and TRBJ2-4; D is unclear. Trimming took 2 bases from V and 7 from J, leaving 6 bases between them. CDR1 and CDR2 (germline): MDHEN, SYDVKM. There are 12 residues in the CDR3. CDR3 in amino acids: CASSLGVNIQYF. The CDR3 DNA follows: TGTGCCAGCAGTTTAGGGGTTAACATTCAGTACTTC.

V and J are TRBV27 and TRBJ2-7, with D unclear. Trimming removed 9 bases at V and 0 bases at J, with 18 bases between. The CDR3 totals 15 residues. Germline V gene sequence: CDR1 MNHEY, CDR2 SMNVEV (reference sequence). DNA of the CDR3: TGTGCCAGTAGAACAGACTCAAGGAACTCCTACGAGCAGTACTTC. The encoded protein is CASRTDSRNSYEQYF.

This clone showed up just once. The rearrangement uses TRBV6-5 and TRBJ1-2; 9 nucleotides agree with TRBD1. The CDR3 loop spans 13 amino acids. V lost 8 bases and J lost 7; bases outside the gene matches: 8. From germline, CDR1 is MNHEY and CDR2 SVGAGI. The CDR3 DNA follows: TGTGCCAGCGGACCGACAGGGGGTAGTGGCTACACCTTC. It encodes CASGPTGGSGYTF.

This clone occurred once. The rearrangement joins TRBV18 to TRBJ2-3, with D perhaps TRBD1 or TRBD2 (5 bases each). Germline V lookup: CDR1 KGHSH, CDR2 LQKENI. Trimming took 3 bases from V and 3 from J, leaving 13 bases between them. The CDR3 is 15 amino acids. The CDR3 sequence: CASSPVGERTDTQYF. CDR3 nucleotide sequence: TGTGCCAGCTCACCCGTGGGGGAGAGAACAGATACGCAGTATTTT. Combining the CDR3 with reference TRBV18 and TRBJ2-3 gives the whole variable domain NAGVMQNPRHLVRRRGQEARLRCSPMKGHSHVYWYRQLPEEGLKFMVYLQKENIIDESGMPKERFSAEFPKEGPSILRIQQVVRGDSAAYFCASSPVGERTDTQYFGPGTRLTVL.

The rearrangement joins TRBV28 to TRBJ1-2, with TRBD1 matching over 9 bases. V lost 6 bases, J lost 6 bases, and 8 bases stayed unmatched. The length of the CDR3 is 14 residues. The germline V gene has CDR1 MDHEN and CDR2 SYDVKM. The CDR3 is CASRTDRGGDGYTF. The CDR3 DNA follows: TGTGCCAGCAGAACCGACAGGGGGGGAGATGGCTACACCTTC.

This chain's CDR3 is CASSQEAGLPYNEQFF. DNA for the CDR3: TGTGCCAGCAGCCAAGAGGCAGGGTTACCCTACAATGAGCAGTTCTTC. The rearrangement links TRBV3-1 (or the pseudogene TRBV3-2) to TRBJ2-1; D is possibly TRBD1 (5 bases). The germline CDR1 and CDR2 sequences are LGHDT and YNNKEL (reference sequence). V was clipped by 0 bases and J by 2 bases, with 11 bases between them. The CDR3 runs to 16 residues.

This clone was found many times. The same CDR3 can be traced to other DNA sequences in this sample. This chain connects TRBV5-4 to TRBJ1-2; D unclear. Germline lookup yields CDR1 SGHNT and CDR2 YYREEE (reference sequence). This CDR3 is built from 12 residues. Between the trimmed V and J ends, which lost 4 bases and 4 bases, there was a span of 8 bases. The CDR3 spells CASSPEGYGYTF. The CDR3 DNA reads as TGTGCCAGCAGCCCTGAAGGCTATGGCTACACCTTC.

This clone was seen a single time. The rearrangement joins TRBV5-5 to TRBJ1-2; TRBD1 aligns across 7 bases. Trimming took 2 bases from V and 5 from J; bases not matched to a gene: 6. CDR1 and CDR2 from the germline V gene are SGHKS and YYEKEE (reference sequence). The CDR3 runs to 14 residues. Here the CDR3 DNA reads TGTGCCAGCAGCTTTGTTTCAGGGGGATATGGCTACACCTTC. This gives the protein CASSFVSGGYGYTF.

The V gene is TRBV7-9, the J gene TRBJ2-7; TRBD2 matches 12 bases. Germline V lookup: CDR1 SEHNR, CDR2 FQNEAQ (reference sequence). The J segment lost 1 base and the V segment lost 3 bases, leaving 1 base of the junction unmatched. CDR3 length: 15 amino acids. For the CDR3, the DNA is TGTGCCAGCAGCTTGACTAGCGGGGGATCCTACGAGCAGTACTTC. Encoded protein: CASSLTSGGSYEQYF. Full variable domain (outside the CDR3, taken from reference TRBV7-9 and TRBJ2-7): DTGVSQNPRHKITKRGQNVTFRCDPISEHNRLYWYRQTLGQGPEFLTYFQNEAQLEKSRLLSDRFSAERPKGSFSTLEIQRTEQGDSAMYLCASSLTSGGSYEQYFGPGTRLTVT.

CDR3 sequence: CSVEVGGWENTIYF. The CDR3 DNA reads as TGCAGCGTTGAAGTGGGGGGCTGGGAAAACACCATATATTTT. V usage is TRBV29-1 and J usage is TRBJ1-3, with D perhaps TRBD1 (6 bases). Trimming took off 1 base at V and 6 bases at J, with 13 bases between the two ends. The CDR3 has 14 amino acids. The germline V gene encodes CDR1 SQVTM and CDR2 ANQGSEA.

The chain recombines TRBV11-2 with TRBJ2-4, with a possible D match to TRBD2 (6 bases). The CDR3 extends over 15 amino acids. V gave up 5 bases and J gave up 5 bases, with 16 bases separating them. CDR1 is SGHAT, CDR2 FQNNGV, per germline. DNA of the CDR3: TGTGCCAGCAGCCCCAATGACGGCGGGGAAAACATTCAGTACTTC. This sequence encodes CASSPNDGGENIQYF.

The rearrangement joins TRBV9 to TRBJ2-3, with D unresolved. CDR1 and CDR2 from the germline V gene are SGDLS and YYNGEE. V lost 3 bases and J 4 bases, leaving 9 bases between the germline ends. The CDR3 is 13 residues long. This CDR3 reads CASSALGSDTQYF. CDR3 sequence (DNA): TGTGCCAGCAGCGCGCTGGGCTCAGATACGCAGTATTTT. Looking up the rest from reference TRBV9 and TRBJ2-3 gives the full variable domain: DSGVTQTPKHLITATGQRVTLRCSPRSGDLSVYWYQQSLDQGLQFLIQYYNGEERAKGNILERFSAQQFPDLHSELNLSSLELGDSALYFCASSALGSDTQYFGPGTRLTVL.

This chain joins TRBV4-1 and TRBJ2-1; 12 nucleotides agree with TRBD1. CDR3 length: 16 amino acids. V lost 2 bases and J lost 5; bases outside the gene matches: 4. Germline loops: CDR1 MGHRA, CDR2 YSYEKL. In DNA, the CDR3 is TGCGCCAGCAGCCAAACGGGGACAGGGGGCAACAATGAGCAGTTCTTC. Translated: CASSQTGTGGNNEQFF.

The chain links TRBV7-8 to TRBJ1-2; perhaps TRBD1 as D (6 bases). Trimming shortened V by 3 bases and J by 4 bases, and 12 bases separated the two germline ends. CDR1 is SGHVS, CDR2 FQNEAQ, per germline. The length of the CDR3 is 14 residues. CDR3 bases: TGTGCCAGCAGCTTGGGGGCACAGGGCTATGGCTACACCTTC. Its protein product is CASSLGAQGYGYTF.

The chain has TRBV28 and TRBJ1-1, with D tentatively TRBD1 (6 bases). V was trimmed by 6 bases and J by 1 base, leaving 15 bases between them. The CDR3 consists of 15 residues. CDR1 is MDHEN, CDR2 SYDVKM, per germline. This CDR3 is CASRINRVGNTEAFF. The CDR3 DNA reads TGTGCCAGCAGGATCAACAGGGTTGGGAACACTGAAGCTTTCTTT.

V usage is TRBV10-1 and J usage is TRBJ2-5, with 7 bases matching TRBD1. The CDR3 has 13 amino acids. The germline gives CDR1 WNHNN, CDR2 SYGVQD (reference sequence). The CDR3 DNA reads TGCGCGCCGGGGAGACAGGGCCAAGAGACCCAGTACTTC. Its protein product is CAPGRQGQETQYF.

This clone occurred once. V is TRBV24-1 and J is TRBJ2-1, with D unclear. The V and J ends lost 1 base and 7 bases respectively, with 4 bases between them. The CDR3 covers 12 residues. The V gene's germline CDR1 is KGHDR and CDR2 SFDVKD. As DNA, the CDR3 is TGTGCCACCAGTGATTTTAGAAATGAGCAGTTCTTC. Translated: CATSDFRNEQFF.

The CDR3 DNA sequence: TGTGCCAGCAGCTCCGGGACGGATTTTTACGAGCAGTACTTC. Its protein product is CASSSGTDFYEQYF. This chain connects TRBV7-8 to TRBJ2-7; the D gene could be TRBD1 or TRBD2 (5 bases each). This CDR3 region has 14 residues. The V end was cut by 4 bases, the J end by 4 bases, with 14 bases between. Germline V gene lookup returns CDR1 SGHVS and CDR2 FQNEAQ.

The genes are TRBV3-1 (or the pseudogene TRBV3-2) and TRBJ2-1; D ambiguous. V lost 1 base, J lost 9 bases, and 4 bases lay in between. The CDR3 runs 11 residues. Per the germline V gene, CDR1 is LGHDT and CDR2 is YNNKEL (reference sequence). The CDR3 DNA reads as TGTGCCAGCAGCCAAGTCACTGAGCAGTTCTTC. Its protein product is CASSQVTEQFF.

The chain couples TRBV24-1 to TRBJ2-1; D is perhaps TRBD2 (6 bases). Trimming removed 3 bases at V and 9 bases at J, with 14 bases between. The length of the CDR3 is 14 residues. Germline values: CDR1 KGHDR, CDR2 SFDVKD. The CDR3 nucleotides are TGTGCCACCAGTGATAGCCAATTCGGGGGTGAGCAGTTCTTC. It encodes CATSDSQFGGEQFF.